This entry is about one T cell receptor (beta chain). What it binds is not known. The record originates from a study of T-cell memory formation after mild COVID-19. Study conclusions and caveats: Chiefly within CM and EM were the contracting CD4+ clones; CD8+ ones were within EMRA.

The CDR3 is made up of 15 amino acids. V dropped 3 bases and J dropped 5; count of bases not matched to a gene: 6. The germline V gene has CDR1 SGHDN and CDR2 FVKESK. TCR alpha and TCR beta cDNA libraries with sample barcodes and UMIs came from 5'RACE using constant-segment primers. TCRdb ran MiXCR on the 5' RACE reads and lists one entry per CDR3 protein. Among 470,000 or so distinct CDR3 sequences, around 17% were seen once, and the ten largest hold about 22%. The sample consisted of PBMCs or a T cell subset sorted from them (not recorded which). This receptor was taken from a man younger than 35 who had mild COVID-19 (a few samples of this study predate the infection). Cell type and time point are not known. The chain recombines TRBV14 with TRBJ2-5, with 10 bases matching TRBD1. DNA of the CDR3: TGTGCCAGCAGCCAGATGACAGGGGGCGGGGAGACCCAGTACTTC. It specifies CASSQMTGGGETQYF.